The clone carrying this TCR beta chain was observed a few times. V lost 5 bases and J lost 5; bases outside the gene matches: 11. The germline V gene encodes CDR1 SGHTA and CDR2 FQGNSA. The CDR3 extends over 16 amino acids. Using immunoSEQ multiplex PCR, the repertoire was profiled, and TCRdb retains in-frame clones only, with some absent. The sample has around 280,000 clones; roughly nine tenths are singletons. These data come from a study of blood T cell repertoires in COVID-19. The chain recombines TRBV7-2 with TRBJ2-2; 7 bases are a match to TRBD2. The receptor was derived from a woman between 40 and 55 years old who had recovered from COVID-19. What was sequenced was PBMCs or T cells enriched from blood (not recorded which). As DNA, the CDR3 is TGTGCCAGCAGCGGACAAGCGGGGACCGGAACCGGGGAGCTGTTTTTT. Protein: CASSGQAGTGTGELFF.